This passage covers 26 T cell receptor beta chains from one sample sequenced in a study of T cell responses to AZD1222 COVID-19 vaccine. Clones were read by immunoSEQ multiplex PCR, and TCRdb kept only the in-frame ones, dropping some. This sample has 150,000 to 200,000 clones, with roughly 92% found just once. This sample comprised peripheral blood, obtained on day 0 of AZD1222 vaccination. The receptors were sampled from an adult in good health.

CDR3 in amino acids: CASSLSPRVSGGRATDTQYF. Here the CDR3 DNA reads TGTGCCAGCAGCTTATCACCCAGGGTTTCTGGCGGGAGGGCCACAGATACGCAGTATTTT. The chain carries TRBV7-8 and TRBJ2-3; 9 bases map to TRBD2. Germline CDR1 reads SGHVS; CDR2 reads FQNEAQ. The ends lost 2 bases at V and 2 bases at J; junction bases unmatched: 17. There are 20 residues in the CDR3.

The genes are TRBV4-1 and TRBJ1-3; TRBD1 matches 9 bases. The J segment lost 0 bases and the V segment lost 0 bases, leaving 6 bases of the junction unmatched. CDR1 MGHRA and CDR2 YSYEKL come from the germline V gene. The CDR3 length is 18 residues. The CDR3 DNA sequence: TGCGCCAGCAGCCAAGATCGGGACAGGGCCAACTCTGGAAACACCATATATTTT. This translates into CASSQDRDRANSGNTIYF.

For the CDR3, the DNA is TGTGCCAGCAGACAGACAGGGGGCCGGAATCAGCCCCAGCATTTT. Protein: CASRQTGGRNQPQHF. The V and J genes are TRBV6-5 and TRBJ1-5, with 10 bases that match TRBD1. CDR3 size: 15 residues. Per the germline V gene, CDR1 is MNHEY and CDR2 is SVGAGI. The trim removed 6 bases at V and 4 bases at J, leaving 6 bases unmatched.

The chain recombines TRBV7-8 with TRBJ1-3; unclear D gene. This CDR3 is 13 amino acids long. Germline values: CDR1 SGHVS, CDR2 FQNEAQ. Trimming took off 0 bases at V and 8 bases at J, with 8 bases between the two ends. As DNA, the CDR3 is TGTGCCAGCAGCTTAGCTGCCGGGGACACCATATATTTT. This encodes CASSLAAGDTIYF.

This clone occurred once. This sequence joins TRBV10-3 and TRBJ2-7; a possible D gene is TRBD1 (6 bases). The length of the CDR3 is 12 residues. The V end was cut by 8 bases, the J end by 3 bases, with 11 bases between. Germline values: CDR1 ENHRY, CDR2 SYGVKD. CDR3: CAIRDTNYEQYF. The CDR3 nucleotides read TGTGCCATCCGGGACACCAACTACGAGCAGTACTTC.

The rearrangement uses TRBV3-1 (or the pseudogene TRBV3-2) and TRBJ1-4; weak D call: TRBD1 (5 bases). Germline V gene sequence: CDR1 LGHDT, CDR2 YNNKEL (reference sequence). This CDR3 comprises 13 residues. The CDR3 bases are TGTGCGTCAAGGTGGGGCTTGGGAGAAAAACTGTTTTTT. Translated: CASRWGLGEKLFF.

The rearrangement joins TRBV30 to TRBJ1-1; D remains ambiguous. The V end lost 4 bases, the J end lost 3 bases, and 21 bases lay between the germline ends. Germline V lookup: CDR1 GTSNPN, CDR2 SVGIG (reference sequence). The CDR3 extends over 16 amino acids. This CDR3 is CAWNLGPIRDHTEAFF. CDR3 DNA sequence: TGTGCCTGGAACCTTGGACCAATTAGGGATCACACTGAAGCTTTCTTT. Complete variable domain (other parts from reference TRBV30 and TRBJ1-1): SQTIHQWPATLVQPVGSPLSLECTVEGTSNPNLYWYRQAAGRGLQLLFYSVGIGQISSEVPQNLSASRPQDRQFILSSKKLLLSDSGFYLCAWNLGPIRDHTEAFFGQGTRLTVV.

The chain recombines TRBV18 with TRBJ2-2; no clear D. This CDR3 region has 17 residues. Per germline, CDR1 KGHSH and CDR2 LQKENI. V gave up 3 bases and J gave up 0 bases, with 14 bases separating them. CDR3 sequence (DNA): TGTGCCAGCTCACCGACGTCCGGAGTCGCGAACACCGGGGAGCTGTTTTTT. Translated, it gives CASSPTSGVANTGELFF.

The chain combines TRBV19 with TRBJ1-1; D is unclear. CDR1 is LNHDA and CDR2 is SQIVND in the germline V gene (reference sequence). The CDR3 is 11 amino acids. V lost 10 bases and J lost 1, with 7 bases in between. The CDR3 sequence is CATEENTEAFF. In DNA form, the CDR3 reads TGTGCCACCGAGGAGAACACTGAAGCTTTCTTT.

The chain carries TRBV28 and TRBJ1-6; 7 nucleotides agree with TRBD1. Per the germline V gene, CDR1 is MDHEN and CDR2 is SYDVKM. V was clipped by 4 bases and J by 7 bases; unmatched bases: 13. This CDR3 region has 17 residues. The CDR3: CASSSYGTAQINSPLHF. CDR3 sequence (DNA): TGTGCCAGCAGTTCTTACGGGACAGCGCAGATCAATTCACCCCTCCACTTT.

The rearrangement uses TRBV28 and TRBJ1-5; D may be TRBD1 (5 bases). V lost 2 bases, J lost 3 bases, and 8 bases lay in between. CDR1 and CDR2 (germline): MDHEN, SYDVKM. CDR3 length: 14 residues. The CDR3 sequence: CASSLMGDNQPQHF. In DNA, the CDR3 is TGTGCCAGCAGTTTAATGGGGGACAATCAGCCCCAGCATTTT.

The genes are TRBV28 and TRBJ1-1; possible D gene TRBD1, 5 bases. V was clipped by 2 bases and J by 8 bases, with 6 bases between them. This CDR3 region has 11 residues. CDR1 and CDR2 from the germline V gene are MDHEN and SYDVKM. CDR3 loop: CASSLGGEAFF. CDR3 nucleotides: TGTGCCAGCAGTTTAGGGGGGGAAGCTTTCTTT.

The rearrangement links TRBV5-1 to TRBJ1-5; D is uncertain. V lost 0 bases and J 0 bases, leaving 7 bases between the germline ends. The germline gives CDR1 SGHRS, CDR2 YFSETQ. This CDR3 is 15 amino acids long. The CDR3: CASSLEGNSNQPQHF. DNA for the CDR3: TGCGCCAGCAGCTTGGAAGGGAATAGCAATCAGCCCCAGCATTTT.

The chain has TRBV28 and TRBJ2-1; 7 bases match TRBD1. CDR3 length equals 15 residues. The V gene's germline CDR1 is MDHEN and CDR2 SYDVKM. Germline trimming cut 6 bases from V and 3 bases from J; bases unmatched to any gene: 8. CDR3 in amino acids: CASSQSGQYYNEQFF. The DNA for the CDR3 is TGTGCCAGCAGCCAGTCGGGACAGTACTACAATGAGCAGTTCTTC.

The CDR3 reads CASSQDAGTAVSGANVLTF. As DNA, the CDR3 is TGTGCCAGCAGCCAAGATGCCGGGACAGCCGTCTCTGGGGCCAACGTCCTGACTTTC. This chain uses TRBV4-2 with TRBJ2-6, with TRBD1 matching over 7 bases. J gave up 0 bases and V 0 bases, and 8 bases lay outside the gene matches. Germline CDR1 is LGHNA and CDR2 is YNFKEQ. The CDR3 sequence is 19 residues long.

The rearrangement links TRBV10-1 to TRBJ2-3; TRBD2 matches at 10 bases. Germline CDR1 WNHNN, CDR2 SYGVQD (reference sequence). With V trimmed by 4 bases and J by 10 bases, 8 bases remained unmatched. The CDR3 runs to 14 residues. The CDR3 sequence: CASSGAGGPGAQYF. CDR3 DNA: TGCGCCAGCAGTGGAGCGGGAGGGCCCGGAGCGCAGTATTTT.

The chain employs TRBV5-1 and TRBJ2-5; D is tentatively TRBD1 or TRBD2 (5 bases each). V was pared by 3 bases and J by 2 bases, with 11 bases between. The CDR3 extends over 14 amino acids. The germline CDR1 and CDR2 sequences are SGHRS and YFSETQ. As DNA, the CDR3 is TGCGCCAGCAGCTGGGAGTGGGGGCAAGAGACCCAGTACTTC. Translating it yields CASSWEWGQETQYF.

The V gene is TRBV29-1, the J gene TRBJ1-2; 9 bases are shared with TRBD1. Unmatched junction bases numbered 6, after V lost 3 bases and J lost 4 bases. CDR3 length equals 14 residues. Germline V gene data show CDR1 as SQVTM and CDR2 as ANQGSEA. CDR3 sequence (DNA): TGCAGCGTTGATGGGACAGGGTTTGGCTATGGCTACACCTTC. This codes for CSVDGTGFGYGYTF. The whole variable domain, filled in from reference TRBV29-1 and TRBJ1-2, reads SAVISQKPSRDICQRGTSLTIQCQVDSQVTMMFWYRQQPGQSLTLIATANQGSEATYESGFVIDKFPISRPNLTFSTLTVSNMSPEDSSIYLCSVDGTGFGYGYTFGSGTRLTVV.

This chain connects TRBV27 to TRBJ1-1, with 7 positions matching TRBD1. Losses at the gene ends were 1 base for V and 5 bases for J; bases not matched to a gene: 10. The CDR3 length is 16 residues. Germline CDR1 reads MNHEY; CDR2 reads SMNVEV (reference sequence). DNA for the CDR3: TGTGCCAGCAGTTTATATCGGACAGGTGAGGTTACTGAAGCTTTCTTT. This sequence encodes CASSLYRTGEVTEAFF.

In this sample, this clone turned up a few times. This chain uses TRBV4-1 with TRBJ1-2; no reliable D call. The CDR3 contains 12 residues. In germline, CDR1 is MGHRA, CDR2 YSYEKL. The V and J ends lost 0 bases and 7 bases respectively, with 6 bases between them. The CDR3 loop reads CASSQDFSGYTF. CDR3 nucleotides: TGCGCCAGCAGCCAAGATTTTTCTGGCTACACCTTC.

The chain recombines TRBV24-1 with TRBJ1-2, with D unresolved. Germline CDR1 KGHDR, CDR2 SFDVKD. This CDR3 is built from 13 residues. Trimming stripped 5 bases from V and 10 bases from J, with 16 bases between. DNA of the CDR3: TGTGCCACCAGTGGATTGATGGACGGCCCCTACACCTTC. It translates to CATSGLMDGPYTF.

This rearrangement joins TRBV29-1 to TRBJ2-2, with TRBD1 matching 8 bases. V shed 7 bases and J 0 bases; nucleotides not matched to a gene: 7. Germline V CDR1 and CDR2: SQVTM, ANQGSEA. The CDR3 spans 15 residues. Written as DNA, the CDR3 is TGCAGCGGGAGACAGGGGTTCGCGAACACCGGGGAGCTGTTTTTT. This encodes CSGRQGFANTGELFF.

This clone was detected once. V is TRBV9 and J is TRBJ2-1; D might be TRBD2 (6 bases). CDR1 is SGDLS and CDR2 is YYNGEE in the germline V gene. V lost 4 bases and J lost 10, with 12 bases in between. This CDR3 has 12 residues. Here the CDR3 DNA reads TGTGCCAGCAGCCTTAGCGGTGGAGAGCAGTTCTTC. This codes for CASSLSGGEQFF.

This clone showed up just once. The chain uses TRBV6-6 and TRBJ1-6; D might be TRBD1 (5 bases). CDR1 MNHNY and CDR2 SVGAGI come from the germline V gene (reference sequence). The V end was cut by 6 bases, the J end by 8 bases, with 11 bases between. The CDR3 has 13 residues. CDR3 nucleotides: TGTGCCAGCAGGGGACCCGGGCATTCACCCCTCCACTTT. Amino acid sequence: CASRGPGHSPLHF.

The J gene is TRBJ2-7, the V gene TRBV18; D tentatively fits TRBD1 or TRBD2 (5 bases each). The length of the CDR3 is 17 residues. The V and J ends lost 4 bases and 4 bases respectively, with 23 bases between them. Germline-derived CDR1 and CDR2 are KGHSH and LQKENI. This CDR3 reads CASSQSRDPSRPYEQYF. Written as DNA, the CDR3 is TGTGCCAGCTCACAATCCCGGGACCCGTCCCGACCTTACGAGCAGTACTTC.

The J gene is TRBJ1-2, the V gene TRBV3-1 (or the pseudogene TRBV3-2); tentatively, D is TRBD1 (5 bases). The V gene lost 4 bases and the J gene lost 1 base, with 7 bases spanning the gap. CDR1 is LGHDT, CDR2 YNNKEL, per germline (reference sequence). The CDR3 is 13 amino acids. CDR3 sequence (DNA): TGTGCCAGCAGCCGGCAGGGTAACTATGGCTACACCTTC. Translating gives CASSRQGNYGYTF.